What follows are 14 T cell receptor beta chains derived from one specimen sequenced in a study of beta chain features in type 1 diabetes. Reverse transcription of all isolated RNA meant that expressed TCRB transcripts were sequenced. TCRdb's copy holds only in-frame clones and misses some; the assay was immunoSEQ multiplex PCR. The data show around 250,000 clones, about 26% seen once. The sample taken for sequencing was central memory CD4+ T cells from blood. The receptors come from a man aged 25 to 40 in good health.

This chain connects TRBV28 to TRBJ1-3; D is unclear. Trimming cost V 3 bases and J 4 bases, with 4 bases left between them. The CDR3 is made up of 12 amino acids. Germline CDR1 is MDHEN and CDR2 is SYDVKM. The CDR3 nucleotides read TGTGCCAGCAGTTTGATCGGAAACACCATATATTTT. Translating it yields CASSLIGNTIYF.

On this clone itself: One junction end does not reproduce the germline sequence, and a read error may be involved. The chain joins TRBV29-1 to TRBJ1-4, with D hard to call. Germline V gives CDR1 SQVTM, CDR2 ANQGSEA. This CDR3 is 10 amino acids long. The CDR3 DNA reads TGCAGCGTTCAAGATGAAAAACTGTTTTTT. Encoded protein: CSVQDEKLFF.

In its sample, this clone was seen a few times. J is TRBJ1-1 and V is TRBV19; TRBD1 aligns across 8 bases. This CDR3 is 15 amino acids long. Germline V gene sequence: CDR1 LNHDA, CDR2 SQIVND (reference sequence). V lost 5 bases and J lost 4; bases outside the gene matches: 9. The CDR3 sequence: CASSFRTGMGTEAFF. The CDR3 nucleotides read TGTGCCAGTAGTTTCAGGACAGGGATGGGCACTGAAGCTTTCTTT.

This chain joins TRBV6-6 and TRBJ2-5; TRBD1 aligns across 7 bases. CDR1 and CDR2 (germline): MNHNY, SVGAGI (reference sequence). The CDR3 contains 14 residues. The V segment lost 7 bases and the J segment 3 bases; nucleotides outside the gene matches: 8. In DNA form, the CDR3 reads TGTGCCAGCATCGAGGGACAGATCGAAGAGACCCAGTACTTC. Its translation: CASIEGQIEETQYF.

V gene TRBV4-3 combines with J gene TRBJ2-1; 9 bases align to TRBD1. The CDR3 runs to 13 residues. V lost 8 bases, J lost 3 bases, and 2 bases stayed unmatched. From germline, CDR1 is LGHNA and CDR2 YSLEER. In DNA, the CDR3 is TGCGCCAGCTGGGACAGGGTCTACAATGAGCAGTTCTTC. Translated, it gives CASWDRVYNEQFF.

As DNA, the CDR3 is TGTGCCTGGGGGACAGGGGTAAAGCGCACCGGGGAGCTGTTTTTT. Amino acids: CAWGTGVKRTGELFF. The gene calls are TRBV30 and TRBJ2-2; 10 bases are a match to TRBD1. J was trimmed by 4 bases and V by 5 bases; bases with no gene match: 7. The length of the CDR3 is 15 residues. Per germline, CDR1 GTSNPN and CDR2 SVGIG (reference sequence).

V is TRBV27 and J is TRBJ1-2; the D gene is possibly TRBD1 (5 bases). The V and J ends lost 5 bases and 6 bases respectively, with 13 bases between them. Looked up from germline, CDR1 is MNHEY and CDR2 is SMNVEV (reference sequence). The CDR3 length is 13 residues. The CDR3, as DNA: TGTGCCAGCAGTGCGGGACTGAGACATGGCTACACCTTC. It translates to CASSAGLRHGYTF.

This clone was counted a few times. V is TRBV11-2 and J is TRBJ2-5, with a possible D match to TRBD2 (7 bases). The CDR3 runs to 16 residues. CDR1 is SGHAT and CDR2 is FQNNGV in the germline V gene. Trimming removed 5 bases from V and 2 bases from J, with 18 bases in between. This chain's CDR3 is CASSPTLGGAQETQYF. The CDR3 DNA sequence: TGTGCCAGCAGCCCAACCTTGGGGGGGGCTCAAGAGACCCAGTACTTC.

This clone was picked up a small number of times. The chain couples TRBV30 to TRBJ2-1; possible D gene TRBD2, 6 bases. Trimming left V 2 bases short and J 0 bases short, with 11 bases between. This CDR3 comprises 15 residues. The germline CDR1 and CDR2 sequences are GTSNPN and SVGIG (reference sequence). The CDR3 here is CAWSWGLSSYNEQFF. CDR3 bases: TGTGCCTGGAGTTGGGGACTTAGCTCCTACAATGAGCAGTTCTTC.

This chain uses TRBV28 with TRBJ1-2; D is ambiguous. CDR1 is MDHEN, CDR2 SYDVKM, per germline. Between the trimmed V and J ends, which lost 1 base and 8 bases, there was a span of 14 bases. The CDR3 is made up of 14 amino acids. CDR3 coding DNA: TGTGCCAGCAGTTTATTTGGCCGGCCCGACGGCTACACCTTC. Amino acids: CASSLFGRPDGYTF.

This clone was counted between two and nine times. The chain has TRBV7-9 and TRBJ2-3; D is unclear. Deletions cut 5 bases from V and 0 bases from J, with 12 bases between. In germline, CDR1 is SEHNR, CDR2 FQNEAQ (reference sequence). CDR3 size: 15 residues. The CDR3 spells CASSPKRPSTDTQYF. CDR3 nucleotides: TGTGCCAGCAGCCCAAAGAGACCTAGCACAGATACGCAGTATTTT.

The rearrangement links TRBV5-6 to TRBJ2-1, with 14 bases fitting TRBD2. Trimming cost V 4 bases and J 1 base; bases outside gene matches: 7. CDR3 length equals 18 residues. Per germline, CDR1 SGHDT and CDR2 YYEEEE. The CDR3 DNA is TGTGCCAGCAGCCAGGGGACTAGCGGGAGTAGGTCCTACAATGAGCAGTTCTTC. Its protein is CASSQGTSGSRSYNEQFF.

V gene TRBV9 combines with J gene TRBJ2-7; D may correspond to TRBD1 or TRBD2 (5 bases each). Germline loops: CDR1 SGDLS, CDR2 YYNGEE. This CDR3 spans 15 amino acids. V lost 4 bases, J lost 7 bases, and 21 bases lay in between. The CDR3 coding sequence is TGTGCCAGCAGCTCTCATGACGGGGCTGTGGGGGAGCAGTACTTC. It yields the protein CASSSHDGAVGEQYF.

This clone was recorded once. The chain couples TRBV9 to TRBJ1-2; 7 bases match TRBD1. From germline, CDR1 is SGDLS and CDR2 YYNGEE. This CDR3 contains 14 residues. V trimming: 4 bases; J trimming: 3 bases; junction bases outside the gene matches: 6. CDR3 in amino acids: CASSIGDRDYGYTF. The DNA of the CDR3 is TGTGCCAGCAGCATAGGTGACAGGGACTATGGCTACACCTTC.